The clone carrying this T cell receptor beta chain appeared a few times. TCRdb re-derived calls from the RT-PCR reads in MiXCR, one entry per CDR3 protein. The table lists about 230,000 distinct CDR3 sequences, less than 15% of them singletons, with around 10% in the top ten. This specimen belongs to a study of patients and donors after allogeneic stem cell transplantation. The germline CDR1 and CDR2 sequences are KGHDR and SFDVKD. This CDR3 is 17 amino acids long. After removal of 3 bases from V and 1 base from J, the junction contained 10 bases not matched to a gene. Source material: blood, either unsorted or a sorted T cell fraction (not recorded which). The J gene is TRBJ1-1, the V gene TRBV24-1, with TRBD1 matching 7 bases. The receptor comes from a human donor who was either an allogeneic HSCT recipient or a stem cell or donor lymphocyte infusion donor (not recorded which). It is not recorded whose cells these are; they may come from a transplant donor. CDR3 sequence reads: CATSDGSKGASNTEAFF. The CDR3 DNA reads TGTGCCACCAGTGATGGTTCTAAGGGGGCGTCGAACACTGAAGCTTTCTTT.